What follows are 23 T cell receptor beta chains derived from one specimen sequenced in a study of T cell responses to AZD1222 COVID-19 vaccine. The protocol was immunoSEQ multiplex PCR, while the TCRdb copy is restricted to in-frame clones and leaves out a portion. The table records 80,000 or so clones, 80% to 90% of them present only once. This sample comprised peripheral blood, obtained 28 days after the second AZD1222 dose. The receptors stem from an adult who received the AZD1222 COVID-19 vaccine.

The V gene is TRBV11-2, the J gene TRBJ1-5; D is possibly TRBD1 (5 bases). V shed 1 base and J shed 4 bases, with 11 bases lying between them. This CDR3 is built from 15 residues. CDR1 and CDR2 from the germline V gene are SGHAT and FQNNGV. CDR3 protein: CASSLGGAGNQPQHF. In DNA form, the CDR3 reads TGTGCCAGCAGCTTAGGAGGGGCAGGGAATCAGCCCCAGCATTTT.

J is TRBJ2-1 and V is TRBV5-1; no firm D call. The germline gives CDR1 SGHRS, CDR2 YFSETQ. This CDR3 spans 14 amino acids. Trimming removed 2 bases at V and 5 bases at J, with 11 bases between. CDR3 sequence (DNA): TGCGCCAGCAGCTTTAGGGCAGCCGACAATGAGCAGTTCTTC. It specifies CASSFRAADNEQFF.

V usage is TRBV25-1 and J usage is TRBJ2-1, with TRBD2 matching 11 bases. CDR3 size: 14 residues. Trimming at V came to 6 bases and at J to 8 bases, leaving 6 bases not matched to a gene. CDR1 and CDR2 from the germline V gene are MGHDK and SYGVNS. This chain's CDR3 is CASRPGLAAYEQFF. CDR3 nucleotides: TGTGCCAGCAGACCGGGACTAGCGGCTTATGAGCAGTTCTTC.

Concerning this clone: The same CDR3 is also encoded by other DNA sequences in this sample. The CDR3, as DNA: TGTGCCAGCTCACCAATTGGGGCTGAAGCTTTCTTT. Translation gives CASSPIGAEAFF. V is TRBV18 and J is TRBJ1-1; the D is unclear. Between the trimmed V and J ends, which lost 2 bases and 6 bases, there was a span of 7 bases. This CDR3 region has 12 residues. Germline V lookup: CDR1 KGHSH, CDR2 LQKENI.

This clone was seen a handful of times. The chain recombines TRBV28 with TRBJ2-1; no clear D gene. Between the trimmed V and J ends, which lost 6 bases and 1 base, there was a span of 10 bases. The germline CDR1 and CDR2 sequences are MDHEN and SYDVKM. The CDR3 covers 14 residues. CDR3 sequence (DNA): TGTGCCAGCAGCCGGCCGGTATCCTACAATGAGCAGTTCTTC. Its translation is CASSRPVSYNEQFF.

This clone was recorded only once. The CDR3 nucleotides are TGCAGTGGAACAGGGCAAGGGACCGGGGAGCTGTTTTTT. It specifies CSGTGQGTGELFF. The rearrangement links TRBV29-1 to TRBJ2-2, with a tentative D call TRBD1 (6 bases). The germline V gene has CDR1 SQVTM and CDR2 ANQGSEA. This CDR3 comprises 13 residues.

CDR3 region: CASSVAGKSYEQYF. The DNA of the CDR3 is TGTGCCAGCAGCGTAGCGGGGAAATCCTACGAGCAGTACTTC. This sequence joins TRBV9 and TRBJ2-7, with a possible D match to TRBD2 (5 bases). The length of the CDR3 is 14 residues. Trimming took 0 bases from V and 1 from J, leaving 8 bases between them. The germline CDR1 and CDR2 sequences are SGDLS and YYNGEE.

This clone was observed a handful of times. The genes are TRBV19 and TRBJ2-1; the D gene is possibly TRBD1 (5 bases). Trimming cost V 5 bases and J 9 bases, with 14 bases left between them. CDR1 and CDR2 from the germline V gene are LNHDA and SQIVND (reference sequence). The CDR3 sequence is 13 residues long. For the CDR3, the DNA is TGTGCCAGTAGTCCAGGGTGGACGCGTGAGCAGTTCTTC. It yields the protein CASSPGWTREQFF. The whole variable domain, remainder taken from reference TRBV19 and TRBJ2-1, is DGGITQSPKYLFRKEGQNVTLSCEQNLNHDAMYWYRQDPGQGLRLIYYSQIVNDFQKGDIAEGYSVSREKKESFPLTVTSAQKNPTAFYLCASSPGWTREQFFGPGTRLTVL.

This chain links TRBV9 with TRBJ2-1, with D possibly TRBD2 on 6 matching bases. The CDR3 runs to 17 residues. Germline assignment: CDR1 SGDLS and CDR2 YYNGEE. Trimming stripped 4 bases from V and 2 bases from J, with 19 bases between. CDR3 coding DNA: TGTGCCAGCAGCCCGAGTGGGGGGATCAGCCCCTACAATGAGCAGTTCTTC. Amino acid sequence: CASSPSGGISPYNEQFF.

J is TRBJ2-7 and V is TRBV10-3; 8 bases align to TRBD1. The CDR3 loop spans 16 amino acids. The V segment lost 4 bases and the J segment 6 bases; nucleotides outside the gene matches: 14. Germline CDR1 reads ENHRY; CDR2 reads SYGVKD. The CDR3 sequence is CAISGGTGILHGEQYF. CDR3 nucleotide sequence: TGTGCCATCAGTGGGGGGACAGGAATCCTCCATGGCGAGCAGTACTTC.

The chain recombines TRBV12-3 or TRBV12-4 with TRBJ1-5, with D unresolved. V gave up 5 bases and J gave up 7 bases, with 12 bases separating them. The CDR3 sequence is 13 residues long. CDR3 loop: CASSQGRGQPQHF. The CDR3 DNA reads as TGTGCCAGCAGTCAAGGACGGGGACAGCCCCAGCATTTT.

This sequence joins TRBV3-1 (or the pseudogene TRBV3-2) and TRBJ1-2; no clear D gene. The CDR3 spans 14 residues. Trimming left V 2 bases short and J 0 bases short, with 7 bases between. The germline V gene encodes CDR1 LGHDT and CDR2 YNNKEL (reference sequence). CDR3 loop: CASSQSAANYGYTF. The CDR3 DNA sequence: TGTGCCAGCAGCCAATCAGCAGCTAACTATGGCTACACCTTC.

In its sample, this clone was seen a few times. CDR3 protein: CASSTWGLGYTF. CDR3 sequence (DNA): TGTGCCAGCAGTACTTGGGGTCTTGGCTACACCTTC. This chain uses TRBV28 with TRBJ1-2; D uncertain. CDR3 length: 12 amino acids. V shed 5 bases and J shed 7 bases, with 11 bases lying between them. Per the germline V gene, CDR1 is MDHEN and CDR2 is SYDVKM.

This chain uses TRBV9 with TRBJ2-3; 11 nucleotides agree with TRBD2. Germline V lookup: CDR1 SGDLS, CDR2 YYNGEE. V shed 4 bases, J shed 5 bases, and the junction held 12 bases outside the gene matches. There are 17 residues in the CDR3. CDR3 nucleotide sequence: TGTGCCAGCAGCCCTGTCGGTAGCGGGGGGGCCGTAGATACGCAGTATTTT. Amino acid sequence: CASSPVGSGGAVDTQYF.

The chain carries TRBV4-1 and TRBJ2-2; D unclear. Germline V gene sequence: CDR1 MGHRA, CDR2 YSYEKL. The CDR3 length is 13 residues. V was pared by 2 bases and J by 4 bases, with 5 bases between. DNA for the CDR3: TGCGCCAGCAGCCAATGGGGCACCGGGGAGCTGTTTTTT. It encodes CASSQWGTGELFF.

The genes are TRBV10-1 and TRBJ1-1; TRBD1 is a possible D gene (6 bases). The CDR3 has 14 amino acids. V lost 2 bases, J lost 1 base, and 8 bases lay in between. Germline values: CDR1 WNHNN, CDR2 SYGVQD (reference sequence). In DNA, the CDR3 is TGCGCCAGCAGTGAGCGGGACAAGAACACTGAAGCTTTCTTT. Protein sequence: CASSERDKNTEAFF.

The rearrangement uses TRBV19 and TRBJ1-4, with D unresolved. CDR3 length: 14 residues. The germline V and J ends were trimmed by 9 bases and 1 base, with 12 bases remaining between them. Per the germline V gene, CDR1 is LNHDA and CDR2 is SQIVND (reference sequence). CDR3 nucleotides: TGTGCCAGGAGAACACCGGAAACTAATGAAAAACTGTTTTTT. As protein: CARRTPETNEKLFF.

This clone was counted only a few times. The chain carries TRBV6-1 and TRBJ2-7; 12 bases agree with TRBD1. CDR3 length equals 16 residues. Germline CDR1 is MNHNS and CDR2 is SASEGT. V trimming: 4 bases; J trimming: 5 bases; junction bases outside the gene matches: 9. Here the CDR3 reads CASSAVPGQGADEQYF. As DNA, the CDR3 is TGTGCCAGCAGTGCAGTCCCGGGACAGGGGGCAGACGAGCAGTACTTC.

The V gene is TRBV21-1, the J gene TRBJ2-3. TRBV21-1 constitutes a pseudogene. This CDR3 region has 12 residues. The CDR3 spells CASSKLTDTQYF. In DNA, the CDR3 is TGTGCCAGCAGCAAATTGACAGATACGCAGTATTTT.

In its sample, this clone was seen a few times. Other DNA sequences of this sample code for an identical CDR3. V and J are TRBV18 and TRBJ2-7, with 7 bases lining up with TRBD1. With V trimmed by 1 base and J by 6 bases, 0 bases remained unmatched. Per germline, CDR1 KGHSH and CDR2 LQKENI. CDR3 length: 12 amino acids. This CDR3 is CASSPQGAEQYF. The CDR3, as DNA: TGTGCCAGCTCACCACAGGGGGCCGAGCAGTACTTC.

The J gene is TRBJ1-3, the V gene TRBV28, with D maybe TRBD1 (5 bases). The CDR3 sequence is 15 residues long. V lost 5 bases and J 1 base, leaving 12 bases between the germline ends. Germline V lookup: CDR1 MDHEN, CDR2 SYDVKM. In DNA form, the CDR3 reads TGTGCCAGCAGTCGCCCTGACAGTTCTGGAAACACCATATATTTT. It is translated as CASSRPDSSGNTIYF.

The chain links TRBV2 to TRBJ1-6, with 11 bases that match TRBD1. Trimming cost V 6 bases and J 10 bases; bases outside gene matches: 5. This CDR3 spans 14 amino acids. The V gene's germline CDR1 is SNHLY and CDR2 FYNNEI. The CDR3 region is CASRRDRGYSPLHF. The CDR3 DNA reads as TGTGCCAGCAGGCGGGACAGGGGGTACTCACCCCTCCACTTT.

The chain recombines TRBV3-1 (or the pseudogene TRBV3-2) with TRBJ1-3; D not resolved. The length of the CDR3 is 15 residues. Germline V gives CDR1 LGHDT, CDR2 YNNKEL (reference sequence). V was trimmed by 4 bases and J by 0 bases, leaving 10 bases between them. The CDR3 loop reads CASSPVGVSGNTIYF. The CDR3 DNA reads TGTGCCAGCAGCCCGGTTGGGGTCTCTGGAAACACCATATATTTT.